This T cell receptor beta chain stems from a study of cytomegalovirus exposure and HLA in healthy donors. Across the study: From donors who were HLA-typed, an early data release held about 85 million unique TCRs.

Per the germline V gene, CDR1 is SGDLS and CDR2 is YYNGEE. This CDR3 spans 14 amino acids. Trimming pared 3 bases from V and 4 bases from J, leaving 12 bases between. The PCR made use of 60 Vbeta and 13 Jbeta primers. Clones were read by immunoSEQ multiplex PCR, and TCRdb kept only the in-frame ones, dropping some. This table holds just under 90,000 clones. The rearrangement joins TRBV9 to TRBJ2-3, with unresolved D. The TCR originated in a girl aged 10-17 years in good health and CMV-seropositive. The sequenced sample was PBMCs. The CDR3 DNA follows: TGTGCCAGCAGCGACAATTCTGAGGCAGATACGCAGTATTTT. Translation gives CASSDNSEADTQYF. Supplemented by reference TRBV9 and TRBJ2-3, the full variable domain reads DSGVTQTPKHLITATGQRVTLRCSPRSGDLSVYWYQQSLDQGLQFLIQYYNGEERAKGNILERFSAQQFPDLHSELNLSSLELGDSALYFCASSDNSEADTQYFGPGTRLTVL.